The following is a TCR beta chain sequence with its context. The antigen is undetermined. Assay used: immunoSEQ multiplex PCR; TCRdb lists only in-frame clones, some missing. The sample has about 130,000 clones; about 88% are singletons. Trimming took 3 bases from V and 5 from J; bases not matched to a gene: 15. Germline V gene data show CDR1 as MNHEY and CDR2 as SMNVEV (reference sequence). This CDR3 contains 18 residues. This specimen belongs to a study of cytomegalovirus exposure and HLA in healthy donors. Study information: The use of the same platform for the 100 to 150 validation repertoires and the roughly 670 first-cohort repertoires was reported by a later analysis. Study-wide findings and caveats: It was 150 to 200 TCR beta chains that were listed as cytomegalovirus-associated. Reports described diagnosis of cytomegalovirus status by the classifier as highly specific and sensitive.

This TCR was sampled from a woman aged 18-35 years in good health and CMV-seropositive. The genes are TRBV27 and TRBJ2-1; 8 nucleotides align to TRBD1. Material: PBMCs. The CDR3 DNA follows: TGTGCCAGCAGTTTCCGGGGACAGGAATCGGGACTCCACAATGAGCAGTTCTTC. Protein product: CASSFRGQESGLHNEQFF.